This T cell receptor (beta chain) came from a study of blood T cell repertoires in COVID-19. Turning to the study itself: The samples span acute and convalescent COVID-19 from the United States, Italy and Spain. T cells, B-cell-depleted T cells, or PBMCs supplied cDNA or gDNA.

Sequencing used immunoSEQ multiplex PCR; TCRdb keeps in-frame clones, though not all of them. Counted here are about 170,000 clones, approximately 84% occurring once; the ten biggest clones make up roughly 2.5%. Seattle's enrolled individuals joined amid active infection and were then monitored longitudinally. The CDR3 runs to 15 residues. Germline V gene data show CDR1 as SGHAT and CDR2 as FQNNGV. The ends lost 4 bases at V and 0 bases at J; junction bases unmatched: 6. The clonotype originates from a woman older than 75 with COVID-19, enrolled during active disease. The V call is TRBV11-2, the J call TRBJ2-7; 7 positions agree with TRBD2. The sample taken for sequencing was peripheral blood. The CDR3 spells CASSYKRDTSYEQYF. The CDR3 coding sequence is TGTGCCAGCAGCTACAAGCGGGATACCTCCTACGAGCAGTACTTC.